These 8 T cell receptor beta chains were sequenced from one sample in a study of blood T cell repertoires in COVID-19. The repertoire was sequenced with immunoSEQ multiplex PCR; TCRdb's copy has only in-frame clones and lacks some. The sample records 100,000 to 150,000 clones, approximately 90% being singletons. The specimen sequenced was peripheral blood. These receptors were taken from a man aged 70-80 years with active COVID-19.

The CDR3 DNA sequence: TGTGCCAGCAGCCCCGGGACAGGGGACACCGGGGAGCTGTTTTTT. This sequence encodes CASSPGTGDTGELFF. V is TRBV6-4 and J is TRBJ2-2, with 10 bases identical to TRBD1. The germline V gene encodes CDR1 MRHNA and CDR2 SNTAGT. The V segment lost 6 bases and the J segment 3 bases; nucleotides outside the gene matches: 4. This CDR3 has 15 residues.

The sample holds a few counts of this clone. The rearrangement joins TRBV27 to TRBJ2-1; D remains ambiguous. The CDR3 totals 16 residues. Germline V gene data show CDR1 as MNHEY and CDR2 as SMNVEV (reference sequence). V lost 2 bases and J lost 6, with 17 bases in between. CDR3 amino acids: CASSLSDPPKVNEQFF. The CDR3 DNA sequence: TGTGCCAGCAGTTTAAGCGACCCCCCGAAGGTCAATGAGCAGTTCTTC.

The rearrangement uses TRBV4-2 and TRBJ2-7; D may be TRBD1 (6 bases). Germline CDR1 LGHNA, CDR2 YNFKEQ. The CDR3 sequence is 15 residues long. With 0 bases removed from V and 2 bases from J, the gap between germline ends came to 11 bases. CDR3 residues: CASSQDYRDAYEQYF. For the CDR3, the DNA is TGTGCCAGCAGCCAAGATTACAGGGACGCCTACGAGCAGTACTTC.

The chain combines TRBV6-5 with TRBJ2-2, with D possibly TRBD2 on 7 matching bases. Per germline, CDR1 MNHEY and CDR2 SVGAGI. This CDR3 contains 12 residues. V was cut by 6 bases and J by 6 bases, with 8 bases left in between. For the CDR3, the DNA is TGTGCCAGCAGGCGGGGGCCCGGGGAGCTGTTTTTT. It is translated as CASRRGPGELFF.

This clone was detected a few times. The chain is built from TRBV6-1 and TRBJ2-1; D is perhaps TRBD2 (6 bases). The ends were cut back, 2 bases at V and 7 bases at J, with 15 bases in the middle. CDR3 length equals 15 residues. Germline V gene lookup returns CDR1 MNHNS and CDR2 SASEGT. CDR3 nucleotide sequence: TGTGCCAGCAGTGAATTGGAGGGCGAAGTAAATGAGCAGTTCTTC. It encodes CASSELEGEVNEQFF.

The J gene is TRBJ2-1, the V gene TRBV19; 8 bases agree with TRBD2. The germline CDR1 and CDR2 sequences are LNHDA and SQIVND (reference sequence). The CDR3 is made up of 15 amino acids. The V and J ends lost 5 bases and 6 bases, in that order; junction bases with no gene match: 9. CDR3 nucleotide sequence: TGTGCCAGTAGTGCCACCAGCGGGAGCGGCAATGAGCAGTTCTTC. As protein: CASSATSGSGNEQFF.

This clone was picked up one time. The CDR3 coding sequence is TGTGCCAGCAGCCCGGGGCGGGGCGGGGATACGCAGTATTTT. This sequence encodes CASSPGRGGDTQYF. The chain uses TRBV7-3 and TRBJ2-3, with D possibly matching TRBD2 (6 bases). The CDR3 has 14 amino acids. Trimming took off 5 bases at V and 6 bases at J, with 15 bases between the two ends. Germline CDR1 and CDR2: SGHTA and FQGTGA.

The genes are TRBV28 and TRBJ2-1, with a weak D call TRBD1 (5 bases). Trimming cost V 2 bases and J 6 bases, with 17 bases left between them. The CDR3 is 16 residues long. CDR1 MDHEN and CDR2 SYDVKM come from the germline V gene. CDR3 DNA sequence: TGTGCCAGCAGTTTAAGGGGCAGGGTGATGGGCAATGAGCAGTTCTTC. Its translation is CASSLRGRVMGNEQFF.